These 8 T cell receptor beta chains share one sample of origin, sequenced in a study of T cell responses to AZD1222 COVID-19 vaccine. Clones were read by immunoSEQ multiplex PCR, and TCRdb kept only the in-frame ones, dropping some. The sample shows approximately 100,000 clones, around 90% of them seen only once. This specimen consisted of peripheral blood, obtained on day 0 of AZD1222 vaccination. Receptors originate from an adult in good health.

This chain connects TRBV6-2 or TRBV6-3 to TRBJ2-7, with unresolved D. Trimming left V 5 bases short and J 6 bases short, with 8 bases between. The CDR3 spans 11 residues. The germline CDR1 and CDR2 sequences are MNHEY and SVGEGT. The CDR3 DNA reads TGTGCCAGCAGTCAAGGTGCCGAGCAGTACTTC. Translation gives CASSQGAEQYF.

This chain links TRBV9 with TRBJ2-2, with D maybe TRBD2 (5 bases). Germline V gene data show CDR1 as SGDLS and CDR2 as YYNGEE. The CDR3 covers 15 residues. Trimming stripped 1 base from V and 5 bases from J, with 12 bases between. In DNA, the CDR3 is TGTGCCAGCAGCGTAAGTAGCGAGCGGACCGGGGAGCTGTTTTTT. It encodes CASSVSSERTGELFF. Variable domain in full (rest from reference TRBV9 and TRBJ2-2): DSGVTQTPKHLITATGQRVTLRCSPRSGDLSVYWYQQSLDQGLQFLIQYYNGEERAKGNILERFSAQQFPDLHSELNLSSLELGDSALYFCASSVSSERTGELFFGEGSRLTVL.

This CDR3 is CASSPLANEQFF. In DNA, the CDR3 is TGTGCCAGCTCACCACTAGCCAATGAGCAGTTCTTC. The chain employs TRBV18 and TRBJ2-1; D unclear. The CDR3 runs to 12 residues. CDR1 and CDR2 (germline): KGHSH, LQKENI. The V end was cut by 1 base, the J end by 6 bases, with 4 bases between.

V is TRBV6-4 and J is TRBJ2-4; maybe TRBD2 (5 bases). CDR1 is MRHNA and CDR2 is SNTAGT in the germline V gene. V was cut by 0 bases and J by 12 bases, with 15 bases left in between. The CDR3 runs 14 residues. The CDR3 region has the DNA TGTGCCAGCAGTGACTCGTTGGACTCCCTGACTCAGTACTTC. It translates to CASSDSLDSLTQYF.

This rearrangement joins TRBV27 to TRBJ1-1, with D possibly matching TRBD1 (6 bases). Germline V gene sequence: CDR1 MNHEY, CDR2 SMNVEV (reference sequence). V lost 1 base to trimming and J lost 7 bases, with 13 bases between them. CDR3 length equals 14 residues. CDR3 residues: CASSLLTSRGEAFF. In DNA form, the CDR3 reads TGTGCCAGCAGTTTATTAACGTCCAGGGGTGAAGCTTTCTTT.

This sequence joins TRBV3-1 (or the pseudogene TRBV3-2) and TRBJ2-5; tentative D call: TRBD1 (6 bases). This CDR3 has 14 residues. The germline CDR1 and CDR2 sequences are LGHDT and YNNKEL (reference sequence). Trimming shortened V by 1 base and J by 5 bases, and 11 bases separated the two germline ends. Written as DNA, the CDR3 is TGTGCCAGCAGCCAAGCCCAGGGGCACGAGACCCAGTACTTC. Its translation is CASSQAQGHETQYF.

The chain employs TRBV4-3 and TRBJ2-1; maybe TRBD1 (5 bases). The CDR3 has 15 residues. Trimming took off 0 bases at V and 9 bases at J, with 15 bases between the two ends. Germline V lookup: CDR1 LGHNA, CDR2 YSLEER. CDR3 loop: CASSQEGAGIGEQFF. The CDR3 nucleotides read TGCGCCAGCAGCCAAGAAGGGGCAGGGATCGGTGAGCAGTTCTTC.

This chain uses TRBV10-3 with TRBJ2-1; 7 bases are shared with TRBD1. Germline V lookup: CDR1 ENHRY, CDR2 SYGVKD. Losses at the gene ends were 4 bases for V and 3 bases for J; bases not matched to a gene: 3. The CDR3 runs to 14 residues. CDR3 region: CAISGTGYYNEQFF. CDR3 nucleotides: TGTGCCATCAGTGGGACAGGATACTACAATGAGCAGTTCTTC.